This T cell receptor beta chain comes out of a study of shared clonotypes between healthy human individuals. CDR3 length: 12 residues. V shed 5 bases, J shed 7 bases, and the junction held 4 bases outside the gene matches. The germline V gene has CDR1 WNHNN and CDR2 SYGVQD (reference sequence). Only in-frame clones appear in the TCRdb table, and some are missing; sequencing was by immunoSEQ multiplex PCR. The sample holds about 1 million clones, about 80% seen once. The rearrangement joins TRBV10-1 to TRBJ1-1; 7 nucleotides agree with TRBD1. The TCR originated in a man aged 18 to 35 in good health. Sequenced material: memory CD4+ T cells sorted from blood. Subset indicated: CD45RA-negative fraction. The CDR3, as DNA: TGCGCCAGCAGTTCCCAGGGGGGTGAAGCTTTCTTT. Translating gives CASSSQGGEAFF.